This TCR beta chain was found in a study of neurological immune-mediated disorders. Study-level points and caveats: The study found the most TCR clonal expansion in HTLV-1-associated myelopathy and the least in multiple sclerosis, below healthy controls.

Germline V gene lookup returns CDR1 DFQATT and CDR2 SNEGSKA (reference sequence). The length of the CDR3 is 18 residues. As for time point: longitudinal time-point 1 (baseline). The unsorted libraries were prepared from 2 million PBMCs (stored at -80 C). The authors produced cDNA by 5'RACE using 10-nucleotide random UMIs. One entry per CDR3 protein results from TCRdb running MiXCR on the 5' RACE reads. This table holds around 60,000 distinct CDR3 sequences, roughly 10% found once. On this clonotype: The antigen is undetermined. An end of the junction does not agree with germline; a read error may underlie this.

Material: PBMCs. The genes are TRBV20-1 and TRBJ2-1, with 8 bases that match TRBD2. This clonotype was sampled from a male donor with HTLV-1-associated myelopathy (HAM/TSP). This CDR3 is CSARDGLTGGLSYNEQFF. CDR3 nucleotide sequence: TGCAGCGCTAGAGACGGGCTAACGGGGGGGCTCTCCTACAATGAGCAGTTCTTC.